This entry concerns a single T cell receptor (beta chain). CDR3 length: 14 residues. V gave up 6 bases and J gave up 1 base, with 13 bases separating them. Germline CDR1 and CDR2: SGHNT and YYREEE (reference sequence). This specimen comes from a study of control samples from healthy donors and cancer patients. The assay was immunoSEQ multiplex PCR, and TCRdb's table has in-frame clones only and misses some. The sample yields over 120,000 clones, 80% to 95% seen once. The J gene is TRBJ1-1, the V gene TRBV5-4; D may be TRBD1 (5 bases). Sequenced: blood. The receptor's source is a man aged 30-40 years in good health. CDR3 protein: CASNTGQGNTEAFF. As DNA, the CDR3 is TGTGCCAGCAACACGGGGCAGGGGAACACTGAAGCTTTCTTT.